This T cell receptor beta chain was identified in a study of identical twins. Findings and limits, study-wide: Twins shared out-of-frame alpha sequences with excess low generation probability.

Between the trimmed V and J ends, which lost 4 bases and 2 bases, there was a span of 14 bases. The CDR3 extends over 15 amino acids. This clonotype was seen a handful of times. Its antigen is undetermined. A single record per CDR3 protein comes from TCRdb applying MiXCR to the 5' RACE reads. The sample lists under 300,000 distinct CDR3 sequences, about an eighth seen once, with about 9% in the top ten. The receptor comes from a woman in her late teens or twenties in good health. The J gene is TRBJ1-2, the V gene TRBV12-3 or TRBV12-4; D is ambiguous. Sequenced: memory (CD45RO+) T cells sorted from blood. CDR3 coding DNA: TGTGCCAGCAGTTACCGCCTAACGGAAAACTATGGCTACACCTTC. Amino acid sequence: CASSYRLTENYGYTF.